A selection of T cell receptor beta chains follows, all from one sample in a study of T cells after yellow fever vaccination. Each CDR3 protein gets one entry after TCRdb re-called the 5' RACE reads with MiXCR. The sample holds some 350,000 distinct CDR3 sequences, roughly 6.1% seen once. The sample consisted of PBMCs, taken 5 days after the yellow fever booster vaccination. Every receptor here comes from a man aged 25-45 years who received the YFV17D yellow fever vaccine. Each CDR3 is given with its conserved first and last residue. Fields, in order: D gene, J gene, V gene, clone size, CDR3 protein, CDR3 DNA. D genes are given only for firm matches. Part of the rows lack a size; the others show once, few, many or a class for expanded clones.

NA TRBJ2-7 TRBV5-1 many CASGGEASYEQYF TGCGCCAGCGGTGGAGAGGCCTCCTACGAGCAGTACTTC
TRBD1 TRBJ2-1 TRBV18 few CASSPGTGDNEQFF TGTGCCAGCTCACCCGGGACAGGGGACAATGAGCAGTTCTTC
NA TRBJ2-7 TRBV12-3/TRBV12-4 many CASSSDGFSGEQYF TGTGCCAGCAGTTCGGACGGCTTCTCGGGGGAGCAGTACTTC
NA TRBJ1-2 TRBV20-1 NA CSALEGSSGYTF TGCAGTGCTCTGGAGGGTTCGTCTGGCTACACCTTC
TRBD1 TRBJ2-1 TRBV5-1 many CATGTGYNEQFF TGCGCCACCGGGACAGGGTACAATGAGCAGTTCTTC
NA TRBJ2-7 TRBV20-1 few CSAREGSYEQYF TGCAGTGCTAGAGAGGGTAGTTACGAGCAGTACTTC
NA TRBJ2-1 TRBV12-3/TRBV12-4 many CASSFFHEQFF TGTGCCAGCAGTTTTTTCCATGAGCAGTTCTTC
NA TRBJ2-1 TRBV5-6 NA CASSSRGLSSYNEQFF TGTGCCAGCAGCTCACGGGGACTGAGCTCCTACAATGAGCAGTTCTTC
TRBD2 TRBJ2-3 TRBV20-1 many CSARGGSGVHTQYF TGCAGTGCTAGAGGTGGTAGCGGGGTACATACGCAGTATTTT
NA TRBJ2-7 TRBV7-2 NA CASSLGFIGSLASEQYF TGTGCCAGCAGCTTAGGGTTTATCGGGAGTTTAGCTAGCGAGCAGTACTTC
NA TRBJ2-2 TRBV24-1 many CATSDFQGTGAGELFF TGTGCCACCAGTGATTTCCAGGGTACGGGTGCCGGGGAGCTGTTTTTT
TRBD2 TRBJ2-7 TRBV4-3 many CASSPGTRAYEQYF TGCGCCAGCAGCCCCGGGACTAGAGCCTACGAGCAGTACTTC
TRBD2 TRBJ2-3 TRBV10-3 few CATRLAVPDTQYF TGTGCCACCAGACTAGCGGTGCCAGATACGCAGTATTTT
TRBD1 TRBJ2-4 TRBV6-5 few CASSSLSRTGRNIQYF TGTGCCAGCAGTTCTCTCAGCAGGACAGGGCGGAACATTCAGTACTTC
NA TRBJ2-7 TRBV20-1 few CSASSGQKFVDEQYF TGCAGTGCTAGTTCCGGACAGAAATTTGTGGACGAGCAGTACTTC
NA TRBJ2-1 TRBV10-3 many CAISPSASSYNEQFF TGTGCCATCAGCCCCTCAGCGAGCTCCTACAATGAGCAGTTCTTC
TRBD2 TRBJ2-5 TRBV7-2 many CASSLTLAAGMRTQYF TGTGCCAGCAGCTTAACACTAGCGGCCGGAATGCGGACCCAGTACTTC
TRBD1 TRBJ2-5 TRBV20-1 few CSARDPGQKQETQYF TGCAGTGCTAGAGATCCGGGACAGAAGCAAGAGACCCAGTACTTC
NA TRBJ1-1 TRBV25-1 few CASISGTNTEAFF TGTGCCAGCATTTCAGGGACCAACACTGAAGCTTTCTTT
NA TRBJ2-1 TRBV12-5 few CASPGSARSSYNEQFF TGTGCTAGCCCGGGTAGCGCGCGAAGCTCCTACAATGAGCAGTTCTTC
TRBD2 TRBJ2-7 TRBV20-1 NA CSARRGDTSGYEQYF TGCAGTGCTAGGAGGGGCGATACTAGCGGCTACGAGCAGTACTTC
TRBD1 TRBJ2-7 TRBV5-1 many CASSRPGGWSYEQYF TGCGCCAGCAGCCGACCAGGGGGTTGGTCCTACGAGCAGTACTTC
NA TRBJ1-6 TRBV10-3 NA CATNRDRDSPLYF TGTGCCACGAACCGGGACCGAGATTCACCCCTCTACTTT
TRBD2 TRBJ2-3 TRBV12-3/TRBV12-4 NA CASCFWLGTSASTDTQYF TGTGCCAGCTGTTTTTGGCTTGGGACTAGCGCCAGCACAGATACGCAGTATTTT
NA TRBJ1-6 TRBV12-3/TRBV12-4 few CASSLTGSSRNSPLHF TGTGCCAGCAGTTTAACTGGGTCCTCAAGGAATTCACCCCTCCACTTT
NA TRBJ2-7 TRBV29-1 many CSVTGAIGYEQYF TGCAGCGTTACGGGAGCGATAGGCTACGAGCAGTACTTC
TRBD1 TRBJ1-6 TRBV12-3/TRBV12-4 NA CASSSSYTGVGSPLHF TGTGCCAGCAGTTCCTCTTACACAGGGGTCGGATCACCCCTCCACTTT
NA TRBJ2-7 TRBV28 many CASSFPTREQYF TGTGCCAGCAGTTTCCCTACCCGGGAGCAGTACTTC
NA TRBJ2-7 TRBV7-2 few CASSFLDSRGEQYF TGTGCCAGCAGCTTCCTCGATTCTAGGGGCGAGCAGTACTTC
NA TRBJ2-1 TRBV20-1 NA CSARDGQLYNEQFF TGCAGTGCGCGGGACGGTCAGCTTTACAATGAGCAGTTCTTC
TRBD2 TRBJ2-3 TRBV4-3 NA CASSQERGLAGAQYF TGCGCCAGCAGCCAAGAGAGGGGACTAGCGGGAGCGCAGTATTTT
TRBD2 TRBJ2-7 TRBV29-1 few CSVIGLAGGSMRGEQYF TGCAGCGTGATAGGACTAGCGGGAGGGTCTATGAGGGGCGAGCAGTACTTC
NA TRBJ1-5 TRBV15 NA CATSSTSYTTGSPQHF TGTGCCACCAGCAGCACCTCATACACCACAGGATCCCCCCAGCATTTT
TRBD2 TRBJ2-7 TRBV5-5 few CASSRVLAGDEQYF TGTGCCAGCAGTCGGGTCCTAGCGGGAGACGAGCAGTACTTC
NA TRBJ2-7 TRBV29-1 NA CSVEGPVLGDEQYF TGCAGCGTTGAGGGGCCAGTCCTAGGGGACGAGCAGTACTTC
NA TRBJ2-1 TRBV24-1 NA CATSAPGDKNNEQFF TGTGCCACCAGTGCCCCCGGGGACAAAAACAATGAGCAGTTCTTC
NA TRBJ2-3 TRBV7-9 many CASSFAGFTDTQYF TGTGCCAGCAGCTTTGCGGGGTTCACAGATACGCAGTATTTT
TRBD2 TRBJ2-3 TRBV11-2 few CASSLRGATSGVFSTDTQYF TGTGCCAGCAGCCTAAGGGGGGCTACTAGCGGGGTTTTTTCGACAGATACGCAGTATTTT
NA TRBJ2-7 TRBV19 few CASSIEGDRSPYRQYF TGTGCCAGTAGTATAGAAGGAGATAGGAGCCCTTACCGGCAGTACTTC
NA TRBJ2-1 TRBV7-9 many CASSLRDPYNEQFF TGTGCCAGCAGCTTGAGGGACCCCTACAATGAGCAGTTCTTC
NA TRBJ2-6 TRBV5-1 few CASSATAQSSGANVLTF TGCGCCAGCAGCGCAACCGCCCAGAGCTCTGGGGCCAACGTCCTGACTTTC
NA TRBJ2-7 TRBV4-2 NA CASSQVRDLQVNEQYF TGTGCCAGCAGCCAAGTCAGGGACCTACAGGTTAACGAGCAGTACTTC
NA TRBJ2-1 TRBV20-1 NA CSARRDMEQFF TGCAGTGCTAGGCGGGACATGGAGCAGTTCTTC
NA TRBJ2-5 TRBV4-3 many CASSQTFQETQYF TGCGCCAGCAGCCAAACGTTCCAAGAGACCCAGTACTTC
NA TRBJ2-3 TRBV3-1 NA CASSGRRSGKGTDTQYF TGTGCCAGCAGCGGAAGGAGGTCGGGAAAGGGCACAGATACGCAGTATTTT
NA TRBJ2-1 TRBV4-3 NA CASSQEGGHEQFF TGCGCCAGCAGCCAGGAAGGAGGGCATGAGCAGTTCTTC
NA TRBJ2-1 TRBV30 many CAWSLLAHEQFF TGTGCCTGGAGTTTGCTAGCGCACGAGCAGTTCTTC
TRBD2 TRBJ2-1 TRBV4-2 many CASSQDPSGSWSKLF TGTGCCAGCAGCCAAGATCCTAGCGGGAGTTGGTCGAAGCTCTTC
TRBD2 TRBJ2-7 TRBV7-9 NA CASSTGTSYSEQYF TGTGCCAGCAGCACCGGGACTAGCTATTCCGAGCAGTACTTC
NA TRBJ2-7 TRBV2 NA CASTHKAETYEQYF TGTGCCAGCACCCACAAGGCGGAGACCTACGAGCAGTACTTC
NA TRBJ1-2 TRBV7-2 few CASSPPQGFYGYTF TGTGCCAGCAGCCCCCCCCAGGGCTTCTATGGCTACACCTTC
NA TRBJ2-1 TRBV3-1 many CASSQDLPFPQFF TGTGCCAGCAGCCAAGACCTGCCTTTCCCGCAGTTCTTC
NA TRBJ2-1 TRBV19 few CASSTSRGSYNEQFF TGTGCCAGTAGTACTTCTCGGGGCTCCTACAATGAGCAGTTCTTC
NA TRBJ2-7 TRBV12-3/TRBV12-4 few CASRRLGGAYEQYF TGTGCCAGCAGACGCCTAGGAGGTGCCTACGAGCAGTACTTC